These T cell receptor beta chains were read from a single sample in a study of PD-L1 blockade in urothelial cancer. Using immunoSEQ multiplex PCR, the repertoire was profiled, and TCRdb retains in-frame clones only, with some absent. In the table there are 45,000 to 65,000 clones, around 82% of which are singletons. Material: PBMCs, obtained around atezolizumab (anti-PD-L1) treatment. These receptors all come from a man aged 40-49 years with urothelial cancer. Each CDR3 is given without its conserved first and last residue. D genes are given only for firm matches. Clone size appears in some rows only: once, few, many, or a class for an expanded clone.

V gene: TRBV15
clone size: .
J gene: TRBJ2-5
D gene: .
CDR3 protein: ATSSDRGPQETQY

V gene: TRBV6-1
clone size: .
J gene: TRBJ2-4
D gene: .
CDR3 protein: ATSTGFNIQY

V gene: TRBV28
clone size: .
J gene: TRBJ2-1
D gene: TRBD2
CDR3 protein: ASSFGLVVVNEQF

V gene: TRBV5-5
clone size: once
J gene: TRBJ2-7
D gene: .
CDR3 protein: ASSFYRVSSSYEQY

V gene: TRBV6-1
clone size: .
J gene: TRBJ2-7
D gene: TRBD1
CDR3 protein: ASSGDRGLDEQY

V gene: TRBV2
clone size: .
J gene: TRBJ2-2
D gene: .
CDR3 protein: ATTLRPANTGELF

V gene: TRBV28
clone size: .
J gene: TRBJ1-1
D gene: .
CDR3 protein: ASSLYRESTEAF

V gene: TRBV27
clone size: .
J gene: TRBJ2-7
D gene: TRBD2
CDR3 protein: ASSLREGYYEQY

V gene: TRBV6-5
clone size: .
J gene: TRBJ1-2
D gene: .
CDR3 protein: ASTGYSSYGYT

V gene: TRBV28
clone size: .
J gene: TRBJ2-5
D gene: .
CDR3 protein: ASSRTGGAETQY

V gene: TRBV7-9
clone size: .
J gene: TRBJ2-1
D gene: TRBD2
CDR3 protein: ASRKDSGRAWNEQF

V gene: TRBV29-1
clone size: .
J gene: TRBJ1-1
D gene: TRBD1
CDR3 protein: SVRTGVDTEAF

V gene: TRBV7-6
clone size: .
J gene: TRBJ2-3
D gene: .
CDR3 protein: ASSLLAIPDTQY

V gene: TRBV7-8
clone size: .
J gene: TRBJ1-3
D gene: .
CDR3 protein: ASSPISGNTIY

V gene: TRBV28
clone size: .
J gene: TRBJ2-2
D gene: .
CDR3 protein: ASFTRGTGELF

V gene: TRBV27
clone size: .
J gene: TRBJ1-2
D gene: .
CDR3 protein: ASSLGRRGSGYT

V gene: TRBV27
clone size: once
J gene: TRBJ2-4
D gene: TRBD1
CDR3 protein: ASSTRDRADIQY

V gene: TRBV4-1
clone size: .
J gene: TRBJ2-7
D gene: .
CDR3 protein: ASSQDTNRIKEY

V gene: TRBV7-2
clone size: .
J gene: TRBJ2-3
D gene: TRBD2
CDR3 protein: ASSRASGATDTQY

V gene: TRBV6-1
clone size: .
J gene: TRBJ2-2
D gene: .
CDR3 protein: ASSQAGTGELF

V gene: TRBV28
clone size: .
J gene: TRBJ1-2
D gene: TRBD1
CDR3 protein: ASSSAGTGDDGYT

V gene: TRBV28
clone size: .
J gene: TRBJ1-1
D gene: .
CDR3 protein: ASRKPLGGGTEAF

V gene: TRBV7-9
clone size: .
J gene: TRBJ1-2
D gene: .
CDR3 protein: ASSPGAGFWSGGYT

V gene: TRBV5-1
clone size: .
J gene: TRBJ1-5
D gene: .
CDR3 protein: ASSLGLGNQPQH

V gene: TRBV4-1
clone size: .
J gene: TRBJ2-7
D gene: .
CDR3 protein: ASSQVPWGAYEQY

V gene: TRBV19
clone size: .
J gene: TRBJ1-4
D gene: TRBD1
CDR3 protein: ASRDRGIEKLF